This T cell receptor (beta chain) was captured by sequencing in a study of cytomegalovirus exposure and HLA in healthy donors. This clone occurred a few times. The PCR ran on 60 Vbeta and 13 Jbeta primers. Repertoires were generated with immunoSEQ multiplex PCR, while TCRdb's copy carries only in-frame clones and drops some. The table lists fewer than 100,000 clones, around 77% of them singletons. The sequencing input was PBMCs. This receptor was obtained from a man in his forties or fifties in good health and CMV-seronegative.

Here the CDR3 DNA reads TGTGCCAGCAGCTTGACGAGGGAAACGACAGATACGCAGTATTTT. It codes for CASSLTRETTDTQYF. This rearrangement joins TRBV5-6 to TRBJ2-3, with TRBD2 as a possible D gene (5 bases). V was pared by 1 base and J by 3 bases, with 12 bases between. Germline V gives CDR1 SGHDT, CDR2 YYEEEE. There are 15 residues in the CDR3.